One T cell receptor beta chain is described in this entry. Its target is unknown. The sample is drawn from a study of monozygotic twins with inflammatory bowel disease. Eight cDNA synthesis reactions were run for every sample. With the 5' RACE reads reprocessed, TCRdb shows one record per CDR3 protein and no DNA. This repertoire includes 420,000 or so distinct CDR3 sequences. The CDR3 is made up of 13 amino acids. Germline V CDR1 and CDR2: SQVTM, ANQGSEA. Study conclusions and caveats: IBD patients shared fewer clonotypes with other individuals than healthy twins, especially patients with disease activity signs. Neither one strong signal nor one clonotype associated with IBD was supported. TCRbeta inverse Simpson diversity was decreased in IBD patients versus healthy co-twins.

V usage is TRBV29-1 and J usage is TRBJ2-2; TCRdb lists TRBD1, though no DNA is available to test this call. The specimen was blood. The receptor's source is a human donor with ulcerative colitis or Crohn's disease, or a healthy co-twin of an affected twin (not recorded which). CDR3 loop: CSVKDRGVGELFF.